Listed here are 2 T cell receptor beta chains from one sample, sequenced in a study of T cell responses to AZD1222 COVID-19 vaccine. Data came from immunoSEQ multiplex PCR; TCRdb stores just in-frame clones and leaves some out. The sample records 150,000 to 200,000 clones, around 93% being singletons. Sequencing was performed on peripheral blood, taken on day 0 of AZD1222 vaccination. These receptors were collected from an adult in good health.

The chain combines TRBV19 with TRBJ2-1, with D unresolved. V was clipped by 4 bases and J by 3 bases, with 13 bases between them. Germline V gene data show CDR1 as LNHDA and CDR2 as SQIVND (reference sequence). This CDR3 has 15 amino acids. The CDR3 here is CASSSGQYLYNEQFF. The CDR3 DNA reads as TGTGCCAGTAGTAGTGGCCAGTACCTCTACAATGAGCAGTTCTTC.

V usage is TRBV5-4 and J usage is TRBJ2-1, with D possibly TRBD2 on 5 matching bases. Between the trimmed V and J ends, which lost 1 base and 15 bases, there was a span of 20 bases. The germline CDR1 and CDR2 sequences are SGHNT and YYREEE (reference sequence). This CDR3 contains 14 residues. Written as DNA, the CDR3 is TGTGCCAGCAGCTTGCGAGTACCGGGATCCCACCTGTTCTTC. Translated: CASSLRVPGSHLFF.